This entry lists 11 T cell receptor beta chains sequenced from one sample in a study of cytomegalovirus exposure and HLA in healthy donors. Primers for the PCR totalled 60 Vbeta and 13 Jbeta. Clones were read by immunoSEQ multiplex PCR, and TCRdb kept only the in-frame ones, dropping some. Its table records fewer than 45,000 clones. Source material: PBMCs. The receptors stem from a woman aged 25 to 39 in good health and CMV-seronegative.

The rearrangement joins TRBV6-5 to TRBJ1-5; D ambiguous. CDR1 and CDR2 (germline): MNHEY, SVGAGI. V lost 6 bases, J lost 4 bases, and 13 bases lay in between. The CDR3 consists of 14 residues. In DNA, the CDR3 is TGTGCCAGCAGCGTGGTCAGCGCAAATCAGCCCCAGCATTTT. Translating gives CASSVVSANQPQHF.

The chain joins TRBV27 to TRBJ2-7; 14 nucleotides align to TRBD2. The CDR3 has 14 amino acids. J was trimmed by 6 bases and V by 8 bases; bases with no gene match: 6. Germline CDR1 MNHEY, CDR2 SMNVEV (reference sequence). In nucleotides, the CDR3 is TGTGCCAGCTCCCCGGGACTAGCGGGAGTCGAGCAGTACTTC. It codes for CASSPGLAGVEQYF.

The V call is TRBV28, the J call TRBJ2-5; TRBD1 agrees at 8 bases. The germline gives CDR1 MDHEN, CDR2 SYDVKM. This CDR3 region has 15 residues. V lost 4 bases and J lost 4; bases outside the gene matches: 8. The CDR3 sequence: CASSSPGQGVETQYF. The CDR3 DNA sequence: TGTGCCAGCAGTTCCCCAGGACAGGGAGTAGAGACCCAGTACTTC. The full variable domain, its missing parts supplied by reference TRBV28 and TRBJ2-5, is DVKVTQSSRYLVKRTGEKVFLECVQDMDHENMFWYRQDPGLGLRLIYFSYDVKMKEKGDIPEGYSVSREKKERFSLILESASTNQTSMYLCASSSPGQGVETQYFGPGTRLLVL.

The CDR3 here is CASGTVNYGYTF. The CDR3 DNA follows: TGTGCCAGCGGAACAGTGAACTATGGCTACACCTTC. The chain is built from TRBV6-5 and TRBJ1-2; no clear D gene. CDR1 and CDR2 from the germline V gene are MNHEY and SVGAGI. The CDR3 length is 12 residues. V gave up 8 bases and J gave up 2 bases, with 9 bases separating them.

J is TRBJ2-5 and V is TRBV5-1, with TRBD2 matching over 10 bases. Germline V lookup: CDR1 SGHRS, CDR2 YFSETQ. V shed 4 bases, J shed 5 bases, and the junction held 8 bases outside the gene matches. This CDR3 is 15 amino acids long. The CDR3 DNA is TGCGCCAGCAGCCTTAGCGGGAGGCAGGAGGAGACCCAGTACTTC. Translated: CASSLSGRQEETQYF.

The chain is built from TRBV7-3 and TRBJ2-7; 7 nucleotides align to TRBD1. The length of the CDR3 is 15 residues. Trimming took 2 bases from V and 0 from J; bases not matched to a gene: 4. Germline V gene sequence: CDR1 SGHTA, CDR2 FQGTGA. The CDR3 loop is CASSLSGQDSYEQYF. CDR3 coding DNA: TGTGCCAGCAGCTTATCTGGACAGGACTCCTACGAGCAGTACTTC.

The chain recombines TRBV7-8 with TRBJ1-2; D is undetermined. Germline-derived CDR1 and CDR2 are SGHVS and FQNEAQ. The CDR3 is 14 residues long. Trimming took off 9 bases at V and 6 bases at J, with 20 bases between the two ends. The CDR3 nucleotides read TGTGCCAGTACGAGACAAGAGTCCTACCATGGCTACACCTTC. Encoded protein: CASTRQESYHGYTF.

V is TRBV10-3 and J is TRBJ1-2, with D tentatively TRBD1 (6 bases). The V end lost 10 bases, the J end lost 8 bases, and 17 bases lay between the germline ends. Germline loops: CDR1 ENHRY, CDR2 SYGVKD. This CDR3 spans 12 amino acids. CDR3 in DNA: TGTGCCACCCTAGGGGGTGGCGGCGGCTACACCTTC. Translation gives CATLGGGGGYTF.

This rearrangement joins TRBV7-3 to TRBJ2-3; 8 nucleotides align to TRBD1. The CDR3 loop spans 16 amino acids. Looked up from germline, CDR1 is SGHTA and CDR2 is FQGTGA. V shed 4 bases and J 4 bases; nucleotides not matched to a gene: 10. DNA of the CDR3: TGTGCCAGCAGCTCTACCGGGACAGGTTATGCAGATACGCAGTATTTT. Amino acids: CASSSTGTGYADTQYF.

J is TRBJ2-1 and V is TRBV11-2; 11 bases are a match to TRBD2. Looked up from germline, CDR1 is SGHAT and CDR2 is FQNNGV. V gave up 3 bases and J gave up 9 bases; unmatched junction bases: 16. The CDR3 runs 18 residues. CDR3 coding DNA: TGTGCCAGCAGCTTTCCAACGAGGTTTAGCGGGAGGGCCGGTGAGCAGTTCTTC. Protein sequence: CASSFPTRFSGRAGEQFF.

This chain's CDR3 is CASSQGGLAGGPFPYEQYF. DNA of the CDR3: TGCGCCAGCAGCCAAGGAGGACTAGCGGGAGGGCCTTTTCCCTACGAGCAGTACTTC. V and J are TRBV4-3 and TRBJ2-7; TRBD2 matches 15 bases. Germline-derived CDR1 and CDR2 are LGHNA and YSLEER. This CDR3 region has 19 residues. V lost 1 base and J lost 2; bases outside the gene matches: 9.